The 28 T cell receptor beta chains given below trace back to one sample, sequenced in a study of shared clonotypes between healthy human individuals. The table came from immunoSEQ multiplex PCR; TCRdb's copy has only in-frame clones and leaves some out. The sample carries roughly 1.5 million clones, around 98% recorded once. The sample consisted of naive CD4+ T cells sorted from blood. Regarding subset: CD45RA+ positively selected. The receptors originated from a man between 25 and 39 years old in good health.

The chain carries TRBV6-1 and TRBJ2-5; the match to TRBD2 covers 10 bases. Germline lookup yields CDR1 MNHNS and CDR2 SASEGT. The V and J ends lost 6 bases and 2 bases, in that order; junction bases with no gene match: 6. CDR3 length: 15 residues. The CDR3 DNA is TGTGCCAGCAGCTCTAGCGGGAGTTGGCAAGAGACCCAGTACTTC. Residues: CASSSSGSWQETQYF.

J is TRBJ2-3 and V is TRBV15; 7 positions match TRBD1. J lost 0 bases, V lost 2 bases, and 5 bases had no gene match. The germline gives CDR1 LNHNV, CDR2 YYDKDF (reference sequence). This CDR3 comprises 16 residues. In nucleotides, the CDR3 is TGTGCCACCAGCAGACCATCCAGGGGGAGCACAGATACGCAGTATTTT. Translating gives CATSRPSRGSTDTQYF.

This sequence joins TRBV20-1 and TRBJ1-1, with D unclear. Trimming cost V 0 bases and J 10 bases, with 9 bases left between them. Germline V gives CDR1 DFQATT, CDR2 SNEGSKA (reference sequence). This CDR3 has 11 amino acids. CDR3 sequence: CSARDGRGAFF. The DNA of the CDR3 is TGCAGTGCTAGAGATGGTCGGGGAGCTTTCTTT.

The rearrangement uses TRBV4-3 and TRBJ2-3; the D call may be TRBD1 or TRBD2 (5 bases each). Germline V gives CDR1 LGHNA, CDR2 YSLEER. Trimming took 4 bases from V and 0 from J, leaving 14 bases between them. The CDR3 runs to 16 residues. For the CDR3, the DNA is TGCGCCAGCAGCCCCCCGGGACCTCTTAGCACAGATACGCAGTATTTT. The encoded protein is CASSPPGPLSTDTQYF.

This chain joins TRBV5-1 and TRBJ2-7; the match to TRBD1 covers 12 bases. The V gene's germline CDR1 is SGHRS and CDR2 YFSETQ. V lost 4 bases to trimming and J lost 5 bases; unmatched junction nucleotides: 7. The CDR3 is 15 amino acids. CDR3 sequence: CASSPSGQGAHEQYF. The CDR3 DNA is TGCGCCAGCAGCCCGTCGGGACAGGGGGCACACGAGCAGTACTTC.

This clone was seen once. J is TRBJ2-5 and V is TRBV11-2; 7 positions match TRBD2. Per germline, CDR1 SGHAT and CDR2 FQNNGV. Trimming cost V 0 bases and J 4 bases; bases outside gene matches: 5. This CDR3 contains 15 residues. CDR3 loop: CASSLDAGDPETQYF. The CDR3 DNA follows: TGTGCCAGCAGCTTAGATGCGGGGGACCCAGAGACCCAGTACTTC.

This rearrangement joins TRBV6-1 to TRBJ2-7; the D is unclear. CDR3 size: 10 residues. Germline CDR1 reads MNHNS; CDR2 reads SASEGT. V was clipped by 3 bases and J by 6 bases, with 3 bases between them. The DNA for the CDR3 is TGTGCCAGCAGTGACGCCGAGCAGTACTTC. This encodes CASSDAEQYF.

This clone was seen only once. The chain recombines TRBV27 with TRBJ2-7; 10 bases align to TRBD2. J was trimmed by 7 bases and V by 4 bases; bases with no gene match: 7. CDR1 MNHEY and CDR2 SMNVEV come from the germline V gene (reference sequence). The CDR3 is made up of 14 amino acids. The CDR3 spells CASSSQREGFEQYF. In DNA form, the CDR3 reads TGTGCCAGCAGTTCCCAGCGGGAGGGGTTTGAGCAGTACTTC.

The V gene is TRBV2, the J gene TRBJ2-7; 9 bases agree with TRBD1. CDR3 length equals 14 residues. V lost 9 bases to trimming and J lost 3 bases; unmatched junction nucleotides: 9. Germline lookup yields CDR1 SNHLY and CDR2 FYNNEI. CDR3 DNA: TGTGCCAGTCACCGGGACAGGGCGTACTACGAGCAGTACTTC. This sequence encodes CASHRDRAYYEQYF.

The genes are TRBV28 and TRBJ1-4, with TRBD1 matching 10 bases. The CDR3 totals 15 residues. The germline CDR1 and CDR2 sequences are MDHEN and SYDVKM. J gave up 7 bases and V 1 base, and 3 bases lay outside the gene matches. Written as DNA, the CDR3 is TGTGCCAGCAGTTTATCAGACAGGGGGCTTGAAAAACTGTTTTTT. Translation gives CASSLSDRGLEKLFF.

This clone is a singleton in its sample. CDR3 amino acids: CASTIGVFGTGELFF. CDR3 DNA sequence: TGTGCCAGTACCATAGGGGTATTCGGCACCGGGGAGCTGTTTTTT. The chain employs TRBV19 and TRBJ2-2, with D possibly matching TRBD1 (5 bases). There are 15 residues in the CDR3. V shed 7 bases and J shed 4 bases, with 16 bases lying between them. Germline values: CDR1 LNHDA, CDR2 SQIVND (reference sequence).

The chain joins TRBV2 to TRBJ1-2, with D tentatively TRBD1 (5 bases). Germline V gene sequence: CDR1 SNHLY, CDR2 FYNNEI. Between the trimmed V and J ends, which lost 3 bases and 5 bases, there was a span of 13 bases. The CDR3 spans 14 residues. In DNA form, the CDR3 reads TGTGCCAGCAGTGACAGGGCCAGACCTTATGGCTACACCTTC. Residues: CASSDRARPYGYTF.

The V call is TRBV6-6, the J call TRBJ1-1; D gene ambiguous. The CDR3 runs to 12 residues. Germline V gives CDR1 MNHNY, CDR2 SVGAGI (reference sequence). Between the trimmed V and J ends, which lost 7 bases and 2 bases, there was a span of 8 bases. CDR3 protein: CASTQYNTEAFF. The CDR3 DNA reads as TGTGCCAGCACCCAATACAACACTGAAGCTTTCTTT.

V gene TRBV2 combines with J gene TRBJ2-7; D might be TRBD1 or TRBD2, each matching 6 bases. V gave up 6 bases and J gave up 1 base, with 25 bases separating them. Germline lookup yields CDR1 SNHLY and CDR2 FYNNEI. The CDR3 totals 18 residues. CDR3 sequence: CASRRGIEGGDISYEQYF. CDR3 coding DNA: TGTGCCAGCAGGAGGGGAATAGAAGGAGGGGACATTTCCTACGAGCAGTACTTC.

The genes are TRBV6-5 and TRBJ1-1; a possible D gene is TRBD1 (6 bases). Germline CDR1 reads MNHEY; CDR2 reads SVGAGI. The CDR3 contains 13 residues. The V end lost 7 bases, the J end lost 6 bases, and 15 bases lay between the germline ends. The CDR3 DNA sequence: TGTGCCAGCACTACACTAGGGGGGTCTGAAGCTTTCTTT. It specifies CASTTLGGSEAFF.

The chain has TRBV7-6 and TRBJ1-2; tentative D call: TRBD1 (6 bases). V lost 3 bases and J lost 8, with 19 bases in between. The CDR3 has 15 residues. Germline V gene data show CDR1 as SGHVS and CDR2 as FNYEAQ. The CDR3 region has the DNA TGTGCCAGCAGCTTTCCGCCAGGGGCCTCCGGGGGCTACACCTTC. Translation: CASSFPPGASGGYTF.

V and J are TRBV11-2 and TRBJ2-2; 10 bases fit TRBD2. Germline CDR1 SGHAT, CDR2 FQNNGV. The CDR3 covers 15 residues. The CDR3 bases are TGTGGATCGAACACAGCGGGAGGGCCCACCGGGGAGCTGTTTTTT. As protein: CGSNTAGGPTGELFF.

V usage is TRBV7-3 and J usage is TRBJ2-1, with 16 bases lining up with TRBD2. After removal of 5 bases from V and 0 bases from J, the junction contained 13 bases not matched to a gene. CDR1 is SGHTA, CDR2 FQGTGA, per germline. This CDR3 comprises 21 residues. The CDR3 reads CASSLRGTSGRVRSSYNEQFF. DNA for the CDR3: TGTGCCAGCAGCCTACGGGGGACTAGCGGGAGGGTTAGAAGCTCCTACAATGAGCAGTTCTTC.

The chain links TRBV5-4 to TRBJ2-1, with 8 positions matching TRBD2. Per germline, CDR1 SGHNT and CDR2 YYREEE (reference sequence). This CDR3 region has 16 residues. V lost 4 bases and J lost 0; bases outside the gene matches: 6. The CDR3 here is CASSRLAGSSYNEQFF. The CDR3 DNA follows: TGTGCCAGCAGCCGTTTAGCGGGGAGCTCCTACAATGAGCAGTTCTTC.

The CDR3 here is CASSQEVTFSGANVLTF. In nucleotides, the CDR3 is TGTGCCAGCAGCCAAGAGGTAACGTTCTCTGGGGCCAACGTCCTGACTTTC. The V and J genes are TRBV4-2 and TRBJ2-6; D unclear. V shed 0 bases and J shed 0 bases, with 9 bases lying between them. The V gene's germline CDR1 is LGHNA and CDR2 YNFKEQ. This CDR3 comprises 17 residues.

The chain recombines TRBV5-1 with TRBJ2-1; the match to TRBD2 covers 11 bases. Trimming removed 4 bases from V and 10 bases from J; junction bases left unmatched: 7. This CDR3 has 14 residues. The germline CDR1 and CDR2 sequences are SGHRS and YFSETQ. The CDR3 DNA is TGCGCCAGCAGCCTGGGACTAGCGGCACAAGAGCAGTTCTTC. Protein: CASSLGLAAQEQFF.

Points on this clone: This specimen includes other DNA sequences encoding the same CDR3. The CDR3, as DNA: TGTGCCAGTAGAGGGGGGGGTAGAAACGAGCAGTACTTC. Protein product: CASRGGGRNEQYF. This chain links TRBV19 with TRBJ2-7; D is perhaps TRBD2 (7 bases). Germline CDR1 LNHDA, CDR2 SQIVND (reference sequence). The CDR3 loop spans 13 amino acids. Trimming pared 6 bases from V and 5 bases from J, leaving 14 bases between.

The CDR3 DNA follows: TGTGCCAGCAGGGGGACTAGCGGGAGATTCACCGGGGAGCTGTTTTTT. Encoded protein: CASRGTSGRFTGELFF. The chain employs TRBV28 and TRBJ2-2; TRBD2 matches 14 bases. There are 16 residues in the CDR3. Germline V gene lookup returns CDR1 MDHEN and CDR2 SYDVKM. Trimming at V came to 6 bases and at J to 4 bases, leaving 4 bases not matched to a gene.

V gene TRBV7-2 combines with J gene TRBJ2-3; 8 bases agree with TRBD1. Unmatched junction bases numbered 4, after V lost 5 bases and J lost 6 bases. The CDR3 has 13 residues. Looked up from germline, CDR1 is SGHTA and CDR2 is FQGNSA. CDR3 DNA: TGTGCCAGCAGCCGGACAGGGTCCGATACGCAGTATTTT. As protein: CASSRTGSDTQYF.

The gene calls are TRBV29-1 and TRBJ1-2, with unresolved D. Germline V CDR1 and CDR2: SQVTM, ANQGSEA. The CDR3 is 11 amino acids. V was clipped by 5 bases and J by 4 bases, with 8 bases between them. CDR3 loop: CSVLGIYGYTF. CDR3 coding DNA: TGCAGCGTTTTAGGTATCTATGGCTACACCTTC.

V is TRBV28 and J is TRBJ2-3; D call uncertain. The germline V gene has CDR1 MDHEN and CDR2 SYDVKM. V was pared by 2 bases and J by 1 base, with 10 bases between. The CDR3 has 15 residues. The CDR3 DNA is TGTGCCAGCAGTTTAATCTCGATCGGCACAGATACGCAGTATTTT. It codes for CASSLISIGTDTQYF.

The CDR3 nucleotides read TGCAGCGTTGAAGATCTCGCAGGGCTAGCGGGAGGGTGGGGTGGTAAAGAGACCCAGTACTTC. Translation gives CSVEDLAGLAGGWGGKETQYF. This chain links TRBV29-1 with TRBJ2-5, with 12 nucleotides matching TRBD2. The trim removed 0 bases at V and 3 bases at J, leaving 20 bases unmatched. CDR3 length: 21 amino acids. CDR1 is SQVTM, CDR2 ANQGSEA, per germline.

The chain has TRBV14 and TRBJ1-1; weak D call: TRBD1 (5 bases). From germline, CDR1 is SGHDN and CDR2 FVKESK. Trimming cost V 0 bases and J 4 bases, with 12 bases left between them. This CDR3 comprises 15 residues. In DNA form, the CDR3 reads TGTGCCAGCAGCCAAGAACGATGGGGCGGCACTGAAGCTTTCTTT. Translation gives CASSQERWGGTEAFF.